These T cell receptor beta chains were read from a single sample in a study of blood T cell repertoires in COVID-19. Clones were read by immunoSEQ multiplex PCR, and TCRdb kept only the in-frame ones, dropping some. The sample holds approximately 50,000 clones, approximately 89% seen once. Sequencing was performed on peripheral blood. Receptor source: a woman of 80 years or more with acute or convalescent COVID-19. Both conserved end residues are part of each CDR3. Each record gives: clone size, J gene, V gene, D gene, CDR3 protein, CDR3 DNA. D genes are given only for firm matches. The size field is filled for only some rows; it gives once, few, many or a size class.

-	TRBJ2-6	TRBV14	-	CASKGDDSGANVLTF	TGTGCCAGCAAGGGGGACGACTCTGGGGCCAACGTCCTGACTTTC
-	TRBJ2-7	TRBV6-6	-	CASRGVGYEQYF	TGTGCCAGCAGGGGAGTAGGCTACGAGCAGTACTTC
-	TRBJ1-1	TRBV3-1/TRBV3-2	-	CASSLVQGTEAFF	TGTGCCAGCAGCCTCGTTCAGGGCACTGAAGCTTTCTTT
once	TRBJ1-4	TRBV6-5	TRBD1	CASKGDGTGHEKLFF	TGTGCCAGCAAAGGGGACGGGACAGGGCATGAAAAACTGTTTTTT
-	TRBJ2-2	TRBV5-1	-	CASSSTTGSTGELFF	TGCGCCAGCAGCTCGACCACAGGGAGCACCGGGGAGCTGTTTTTT
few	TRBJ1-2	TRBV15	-	CATSRVGAGVYGYTF	TGTGCCACCAGCAGAGTGGGGGCAGGGGTCTATGGCTACACCTTC
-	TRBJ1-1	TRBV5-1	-	CASSPGGPRVEAFF	TGCGCCAGCAGCCCGGGGGGCCCCAGGGTTGAAGCTTTCTTT
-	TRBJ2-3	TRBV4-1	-	CASSPAEASGTQYF	TGCGCCAGCAGCCCCGCGGAGGCGAGCGGTACGCAGTATTTT
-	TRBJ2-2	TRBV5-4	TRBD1	CASSVDRGGFGGELFF	TGTGCCAGCAGCGTTGACAGGGGGGGATTCGGCGGGGAGCTGTTTTTT
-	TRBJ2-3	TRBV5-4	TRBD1	CASSLLDRRTDTQYF	TGTGCCAGCAGCTTGTTGGACAGGCGCACAGATACGCAGTATTTT
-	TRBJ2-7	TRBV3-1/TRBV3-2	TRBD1	CASSPGQGPYEQYF	TGTGCCAGCAGCCCCGGACAGGGGCCCTACGAGCAGTACTTC
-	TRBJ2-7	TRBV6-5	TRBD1	CAIDGTGLYEQYF	TGTGCCATCGATGGGACAGGCCTTTACGAGCAGTACTTC
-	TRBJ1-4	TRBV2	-	CASRDLGSIGAKLFF	TGTGCCAGCAGAGACCTCGGGTCAATAGGGGCAAAACTGTTTTTT
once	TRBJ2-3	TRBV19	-	CASSRQTTDTQYF	TGTGCCAGTAGTAGACAGACCACAGATACGCAGTATTTT
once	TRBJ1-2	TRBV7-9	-	CASSSGGGYTF	TGTGCCAGCAGCTCCGGAGGTGGCTACACCTTC
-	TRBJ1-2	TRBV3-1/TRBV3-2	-	CASSQRPLRGYTF	TGTGCCAGCAGCCAACGACCTCTGAGGGGCTACACCTTC
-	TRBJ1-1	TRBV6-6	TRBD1	CASKTGAMDTEAFF	TGTGCCAGCAAAACAGGGGCCATGGACACTGAAGCTTTCTTT
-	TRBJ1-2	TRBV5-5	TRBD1	CASSLLGTGEPIGYTF	TGTGCCAGCAGCTTGTTGGGGACAGGAGAACCTATCGGCTACACCTTC
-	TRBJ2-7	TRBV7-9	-	CASSPGSYYEQYF	TGTGCCAGCAGCCCCGGGTCCTACTACGAGCAGTACTTC
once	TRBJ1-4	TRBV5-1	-	CASSLEAGGDHEKLFF	TGCGCCAGCAGCTTGGAGGCCGGGGGAGATCATGAAAAACTGTTTTTT
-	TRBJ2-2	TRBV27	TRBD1	CASSLAFGQGRTGELFF	TGTGCCAGCAGTTTAGCGTTTGGACAGGGGCGTACCGGGGAGCTGTTTTTT
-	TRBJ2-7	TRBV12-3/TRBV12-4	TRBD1	CASSPRGGAEQYF	TGTGCCAGCAGCCCGCGAGGGGGCGCCGAGCAGTACTTC
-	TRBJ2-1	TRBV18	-	CASSPPASYNEQFF	TGTGCCAGCTCACCACCGGCCAGCTACAATGAGCAGTTCTTC
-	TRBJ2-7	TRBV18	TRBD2	CASSPGRGTRVGLFEQYF	TGTGCCAGCTCACCAGGGAGGGGAACTAGAGTCGGCCTCTTTGAGCAGTACTTC
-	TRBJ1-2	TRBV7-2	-	CASSFSPDTGNYGYTF	TGTGCCAGCAGCTTCAGCCCCGATACGGGTAACTATGGCTACACCTTC
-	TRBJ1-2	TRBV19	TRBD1	CASSIDPSRTGTNYGYTF	TGTGCCAGTAGTATAGATCCCTCGAGGACAGGGACCAACTATGGCTACACCTTC
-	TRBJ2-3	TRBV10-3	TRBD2	CAIGAGDSTDTQYF	TGTGCCATCGGGGCGGGGGATTCCACAGATACGCAGTATTTT
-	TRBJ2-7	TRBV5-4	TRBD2	CASSLGWRGSSYEQYF	TGTGCCAGCAGCCTCGGCTGGCGGGGGAGTTCCTACGAGCAGTACTTC
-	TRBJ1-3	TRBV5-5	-	CASSLEAWTPGNTIYF	TGTGCCAGCAGCTTGGAGGCCTGGACACCTGGAAACACCATATATTTT
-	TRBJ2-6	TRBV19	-	CASSRTGNSGANVLTF	TGTGCCAGTAGCAGAACAGGGAACTCTGGGGCCAACGTCCTGACTTTC
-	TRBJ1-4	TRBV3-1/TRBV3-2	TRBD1	CASSGDSNEKLFF	TGTGCCAGCAGCGGGGACAGTAATGAAAAACTGTTTTTT
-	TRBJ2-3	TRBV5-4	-	CASSSSRGTRSTDTQYF	TGTGCCAGCAGCTCCTCCCGGGGGACTCGGAGCACAGATACGCAGTATTTT
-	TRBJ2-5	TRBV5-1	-	CASSFTGLQETQYF	TGCGCCAGCAGCTTCACAGGGCTACAAGAGACCCAGTACTTC
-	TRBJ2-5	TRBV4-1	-	CASSQLGLNGETQYF	TGCGCCAGCAGCCAACTTGGGCTAAACGGAGAGACCCAGTACTTC
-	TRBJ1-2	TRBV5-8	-	CASSEGSYGYTF	TGTGCCAGCAGCGAGGGCAGCTATGGCTACACCTTC
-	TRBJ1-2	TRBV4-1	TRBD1	CASSHQPGQGNYGYTF	TGCGCCAGCAGCCATCAGCCGGGACAGGGGAACTATGGCTACACCTTC
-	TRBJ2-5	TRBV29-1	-	CSVLDGNQETQYF	TGCAGCGTCCTCGACGGGAACCAAGAGACCCAGTACTTC
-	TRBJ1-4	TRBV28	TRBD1	CASSRGTATNEKLFF	TGTGCCAGCAGTCGAGGGACAGCAACTAATGAAAAACTGTTTTTT
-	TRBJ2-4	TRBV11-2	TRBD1	CASSLDWGQRDIQYF	TGTGCCAGCAGCTTAGATTGGGGACAGAGGGACATTCAGTACTTC
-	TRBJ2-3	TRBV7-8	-	CASSLGGRGTDTQYF	TGTGCCAGCAGCTTAGGGGGGCGGGGGACAGATACGCAGTATTTT
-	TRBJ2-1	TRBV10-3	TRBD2	CAISEQERGDLYNEQFF	TGTGCCATCAGTGAGCAAGAGCGGGGGGACCTCTACAATGAGCAGTTCTTC
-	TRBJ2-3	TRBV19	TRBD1	CASSKPGQGADTQYF	TGTGCCAGTAGTAAACCGGGACAGGGTGCAGATACGCAGTATTTT
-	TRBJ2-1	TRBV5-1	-	CASSLGDSVNEQFF	TGCGCCAGCAGCCTGGGGGACTCAGTGAATGAGCAGTTCTTC
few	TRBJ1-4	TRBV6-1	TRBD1	CASSEALQSTGGNEKLFF	TGTGCCAGCAGTGAAGCGTTACAGTCGACAGGGGGAAATGAAAAACTGTTTTTT
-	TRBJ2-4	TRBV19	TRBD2	CASTLQTGTSPGITKNIQYF	TGTGCCAGTACTCTCCAGACAGGGACTAGCCCCGGGATTACCAAAAACATTCAGTACTTC
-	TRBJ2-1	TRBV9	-	CASSPRLSGLGYNEQFF	TGTGCCAGCAGCCCCCGCCTTTCGGGGTTGGGATACAATGAGCAGTTCTTC
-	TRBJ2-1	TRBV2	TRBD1	CATSPGPGGQFF	TGTGCCACCTCCCCAGGCCCAGGGGGGCAGTTCTTC
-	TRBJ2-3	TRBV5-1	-	CASSLQGTDTQYF	TGCGCCAGCAGCCTACAGGGCACAGATACGCAGTATTTT
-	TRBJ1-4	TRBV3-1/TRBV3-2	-	CASSQSGKGEKLFF	TGTGCCAGCAGCCAAAGTGGAAAGGGGGAAAAACTGTTTTTT
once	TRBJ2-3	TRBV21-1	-	CASSRLAVLGYLSTDTQYF	TGTGCCAGCAGCAGACTAGCGGTCCTGGGCTATCTAAGCACAGATACGCAGTATTTT
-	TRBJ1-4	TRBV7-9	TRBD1	CASSPNHRGEKLFF	TGTGCCAGCAGCCCCAACCACAGGGGTGAAAAACTGTTTTTT
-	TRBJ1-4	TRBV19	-	CASTSSGPPGEKLFF	TGTGCCAGTACCTCGAGCGGACCACCGGGTGAAAAACTGTTTTTT
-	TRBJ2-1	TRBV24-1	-	CASKGSYNEQFF	TGTGCCTCCAAGGGGTCCTACAATGAGCAGTTCTTC
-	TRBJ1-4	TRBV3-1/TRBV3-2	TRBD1	CASSQGGSLIRGQENEKLFF	TGTGCCAGCAGCCAAGGGGGGTCGTTAATCCGGGGACAGGAGAATGAAAAACTGTTTTTT